Shown below are 28 T cell receptor beta chains from a single sample sequenced in a study of cytomegalovirus exposure and HLA in healthy donors. The PCR contained 60 Vbeta and 13 Jbeta primers. Produced via immunoSEQ multiplex PCR; TCRdb's table is partial and in-frame only. Among under 150,000 clones listed, 70% to 80% were seen once. The sample was PBMCs. These receptors all come from a male donor in good health and CMV-seronegative.

The CDR3 DNA is TGTGCCATGGACAGGGGTCCAGGTGACTATGGCTACACCTTC. Amino acids: CAMDRGPGDYGYTF. V is TRBV6-1 and J is TRBJ1-2, with 9 bases that match TRBD1. Germline CDR1 is MNHNS and CDR2 is SASEGT. The ends lost 10 bases at V and 3 bases at J; junction bases unmatched: 9. This CDR3 has 14 amino acids.

This sequence joins TRBV4-1 and TRBJ2-2, with 7 bases matching TRBD2. This CDR3 contains 15 residues. V was pared by 5 bases and J by 7 bases, with 10 bases of the junction left unmatched. The V gene's germline CDR1 is MGHRA and CDR2 YSYEKL. The CDR3 bases are TGCGCCAGCAGCGGCGTGGGGGGGATGGTCGGGGAGCTGTTTTTT. Amino acids: CASSGVGGMVGELFF.

This chain connects TRBV5-1 to TRBJ2-7, with 11 positions matching TRBD1. V lost 1 base, J lost 4 bases, and 7 bases stayed unmatched. The CDR3 contains 16 residues. Germline-derived CDR1 and CDR2 are SGHRS and YFSETQ. The CDR3: CASSLSGQGAGYEQYF. CDR3 DNA: TGCGCCAGCAGCTTGTCCGGACAGGGGGCTGGATACGAGCAGTACTTC.

The gene calls are TRBV30 and TRBJ1-1, with D possibly matching TRBD1 (5 bases). With 2 bases removed from V and 4 bases from J, the gap between germline ends came to 11 bases. Germline assignment: CDR1 GTSNPN and CDR2 SVGIG (reference sequence). The CDR3 is 13 amino acids. CDR3 amino acids: CAWSNVGGTEAFF. CDR3 sequence (DNA): TGTGCCTGGAGTAATGTGGGGGGCACTGAAGCTTTCTTT.

The rearrangement joins TRBV4-1 to TRBJ2-4; TRBD1 agrees at 8 bases. With V trimmed by 0 bases and J by 9 bases, 7 bases remained unmatched. The CDR3 contains 15 residues. The germline V gene has CDR1 MGHRA and CDR2 YSYEKL. CDR3 protein: CASSQEGQGAFIQYF. The CDR3 DNA follows: TGCGCCAGCAGCCAAGAGGGCCAGGGGGCCTTCATTCAGTACTTC.

The chain recombines TRBV30 with TRBJ2-5; D may be TRBD2 (7 bases). The J call may be mistaken, given a closer DNA end match to TRBJ2-7. The CDR3 consists of 13 residues. Germline CDR1 reads GTSNPN; CDR2 reads SVGIG (reference sequence). The CDR3 region is CAWSRGGPYEQYF. CDR3 in DNA: TGTGCCTGGAGTAGGGGGGGCCCCTACGAGCAGTACTTC.

V gene TRBV9 combines with J gene TRBJ1-4; TRBD1 aligns across 10 bases. The CDR3 is 16 residues long. V was pared by 4 bases and J by 8 bases, with 11 bases of the junction left unmatched. Germline V gene sequence: CDR1 SGDLS, CDR2 YYNGEE. CDR3 in amino acids: CASSPRTGGSREKLFF. DNA for the CDR3: TGTGCCAGCAGCCCCCGGACAGGGGGTAGTCGGGAAAAACTGTTTTTT.

The chain carries TRBV20-1 and TRBJ1-1, with D tentatively TRBD1 (6 bases). The CDR3 runs 11 residues. Germline V gives CDR1 DFQATT, CDR2 SNEGSKA (reference sequence). V was clipped by 4 bases and J by 10 bases, with 13 bases between them. This CDR3 reads CSATRQVGAFF. The CDR3 coding sequence is TGCAGTGCTACTAGACAGGTTGGAGCTTTCTTT.

The chain carries TRBV5-6 and TRBJ2-2, with D maybe TRBD2 (6 bases). This CDR3 contains 13 residues. Per the germline V gene, CDR1 is SGHDT and CDR2 is YYEEEE. Trimming cost V 7 bases and J 5 bases, with 12 bases left between them. This CDR3 reads CASDGGNTGELFF. CDR3 bases: TGTGCCAGCGATGGAGGGAATACCGGGGAGCTGTTTTTT. The variable domain in full, with the rest retrieved from reference TRBV5-6 and TRBJ2-2, is DAGVTQSPTHLIKTRGQQVTLRCSPKSGHDTVSWYQQALGQGPQFIFQYYEEEERQRGNFPDRFSGHQFPNYSSELNVNALLLGDSALYLCASDGGNTGELFFGEGSRLTVL.

In its sample, this clone was seen a few times. The chain recombines TRBV5-4 with TRBJ1-1; D is uncertain. CDR1 SGHNT and CDR2 YYREEE come from the germline V gene (reference sequence). This CDR3 has 16 residues. Deletions cut 3 bases from V and 0 bases from J, with 15 bases between. CDR3 amino acids: CASSSYGALMNTEAFF. The CDR3 DNA follows: TGTGCCAGCAGCTCTTACGGAGCTCTCATGAACACTGAAGCTTTCTTT.

The CDR3 nucleotides read TGCGCCAGCAGCCAAGCCGGGGGGGACTCGATTTCGTTCTTC. Amino acid sequence: CASSQAGGDSISFF. V usage is TRBV4-1 and J usage is TRBJ2-1; 8 bases fit TRBD2. In germline, CDR1 is MGHRA, CDR2 YSYEKL. Trimming cost V 1 base and J 15 bases; bases outside gene matches: 11. The CDR3 is made up of 14 amino acids.

The rearrangement links TRBV5-1 to TRBJ1-6, with D perhaps TRBD1 (5 bases). Trimming took off 8 bases at V and 7 bases at J, with 19 bases between the two ends. CDR1 and CDR2 (germline): SGHRS, YFSETQ. This CDR3 contains 15 residues. The chain's CDR3 is CASSVSRDYNSPLHF. CDR3 coding DNA: TGCGCCAGTTCCGTCTCCCGGGACTACAATTCACCCCTCCACTTT.

The CDR3 protein is CALGLAGARDEQFF. The CDR3 DNA is TGTGCCTTGGGACTAGCGGGGGCCCGGGATGAGCAGTTCTTC. This chain connects TRBV30 to TRBJ2-1, with TRBD2 identical over 14 bases. Germline V lookup: CDR1 GTSNPN, CDR2 SVGIG (reference sequence). The CDR3 spans 14 residues. The V and J ends lost 7 bases and 8 bases, in that order; junction bases with no gene match: 7.

V and J are TRBV5-1 and TRBJ2-5; D perhaps matches TRBD1 (6 bases). The length of the CDR3 is 13 residues. Germline CDR1 and CDR2: SGHRS and YFSETQ. V lost 1 base to trimming and J lost 5 bases, with 9 bases between them. The DNA of the CDR3 is TGCGCCAGCAGCTTGAACCAGGGGGAGACCCAGTACTTC. This encodes CASSLNQGETQYF.

V gene TRBV9 combines with J gene TRBJ2-3; D not resolved. The CDR3 extends over 13 amino acids. Germline V gives CDR1 SGDLS, CDR2 YYNGEE. Trimming took off 0 bases at V and 6 bases at J, with 8 bases between the two ends. Written as DNA, the CDR3 is TGTGCCAGCAGCGTAGGTAATATCGATACGCAGTATTTT. Amino acid sequence: CASSVGNIDTQYF.

The rearrangement links TRBV28 to TRBJ2-2, with TRBD2 matching 8 bases. The CDR3 totals 15 residues. Looked up from germline, CDR1 is MDHEN and CDR2 is SYDVKM. The V segment lost 6 bases and the J segment 7 bases; nucleotides outside the gene matches: 10. CDR3 nucleotide sequence: TGTGCCAGCAGCTTACTTGCGGGGGGCCACGGGGAGCTGTTTTTT. Its protein product is CASSLLAGGHGELFF.

Only a few counts were recorded for this clone. This chain links TRBV2 with TRBJ1-3; tentative D call: TRBD1 (5 bases). The V end lost 7 bases, the J end lost 4 bases, and 29 bases lay between the germline ends. This CDR3 has 19 amino acids. Germline V gives CDR1 SNHLY, CDR2 FYNNEI. CDR3 DNA: TGTGCCAGCATAGTGGAACAGGCAATCCTCCCAGGAGTCGGAAACACCATATATTTT. This encodes CASIVEQAILPGVGNTIYF.

Details on this clone: Germline and junction disagree at one end, which may indicate a read error. This sample includes further DNA sequences coding for the same CDR3. J is TRBJ1-1 and V is TRBV11-2; D perhaps matches TRBD1 (5 bases). The CDR3 covers 14 residues. Germline V gives CDR1 SGHAT, CDR2 FQNNGV. In DNA, the CDR3 is TGTGCCAGCAGCCCATTTAGACAGAACACCGAAGCTTTCTTT. Protein: CASSPFRQNTEAFF.

The chain combines TRBV28 with TRBJ2-7; no clear D gene. This CDR3 is built from 14 residues. Germline V lookup: CDR1 MDHEN, CDR2 SYDVKM. Trimming stripped 10 bases from V and 2 bases from J, with 18 bases between. CDR3 region: CATYPRDLAYEQYF. The CDR3 coding sequence is TGTGCCACGTACCCCAGAGACTTAGCCTACGAGCAGTACTTC.

This clone was seen only a few times. The chain links TRBV5-1 to TRBJ2-6; D uncertain. Germline V gives CDR1 SGHRS, CDR2 YFSETQ. This CDR3 spans 15 amino acids. With 5 bases removed from V and 4 bases from J, the gap between germline ends came to 13 bases. The CDR3 region is CASSENRPGANVLTF. In DNA, the CDR3 is TGCGCCAGCAGTGAGAACAGACCAGGGGCCAACGTCCTGACTTTC.

This rearrangement joins TRBV7-8 to TRBJ2-3, with 15 bases that match TRBD2. CDR3 length equals 15 residues. Trimming took 5 bases from V and 4 from J; bases not matched to a gene: 1. Germline V gene sequence: CDR1 SGHVS, CDR2 FQNEAQ. The CDR3 sequence is CASSRTSGGADTQYF. CDR3 sequence (DNA): TGTGCCAGCAGCCGGACTAGCGGGGGGGCAGATACGCAGTATTTT.

This clone was detected only a few times. The chain uses TRBV7-8 and TRBJ2-5; 7 bases align to TRBD2. The CDR3 has 16 residues. Trimming cost V 1 base and J 6 bases; bases outside gene matches: 11. Per germline, CDR1 SGHVS and CDR2 FQNEAQ. The CDR3 region has the DNA TGTGCCAGCAGCTTAGTCGGGGGGACTACCATCAAGACCCAGTACTTC. Translation: CASSLVGGTTIKTQYF. Full variable domain (missing parts from reference TRBV7-8 and TRBJ2-5): GAGVSQSPRYKVAKRGQDVALRCDPISGHVSLFWYQQALGQGPEFLTYFQNEAQLDKSGLPSDRFFAERPEGSVSTLKIQRTQQEDSAVYLCASSLVGGTTIKTQYFGPGTRLLVL.

This clone was seen more than once but under ten times. This chain connects TRBV5-6 to TRBJ1-1; 7 nucleotides align to TRBD1. Germline V gene lookup returns CDR1 SGHDT and CDR2 YYEEEE. The length of the CDR3 is 14 residues. V shed 1 base and J 5 bases; nucleotides not matched to a gene: 5. The CDR3 reads CASSLIQGGTEAFF. The CDR3 bases are TGTGCCAGCAGCTTGATCCAGGGGGGAACTGAAGCTTTCTTT.

The rearrangement links TRBV5-1 to TRBJ2-5; unclear D gene. With the DNA end fitting TRBJ2-7 better, the J assignment may be wrong. The CDR3 length is 12 residues. Germline V gives CDR1 SGHRS, CDR2 YFSETQ. CDR3 in DNA: TGCGCCAGCAGCTTGTCAGCGTACGAGCAGTACTTC. Its protein is CASSLSAYEQYF.

CDR3 nucleotides: TGTGCCAGCAGCTTGGGGGGACAGCTTACGCAGTATTTT. This translates into CASSLGGQLTQYF. The chain carries TRBV5-8 and TRBJ2-3; 7 nucleotides line up with TRBD1. Losses at the gene ends were 0 bases for V and 8 bases for J; bases not matched to a gene: 3. The germline gives CDR1 SGHTS, CDR2 YDEGEE. CDR3 length: 13 amino acids. The whole variable domain, remainder taken from reference TRBV5-8 and TRBJ2-3, is EAGVTQSPTHLIKTRGQQATLRCSPISGHTSVYWYQQALGLGLQFLLWYDEGEERNRGNFPPRFSGRQFPNYSSELNVNALELEDSALYLCASSLGGQLTQYFGPGTRLTVL.

There are a few counts of this clone. The chain recombines TRBV19 with TRBJ1-2; D is uncertain. Trimming removed 6 bases from V and 2 bases from J, with 16 bases in between. Germline V gene lookup returns CDR1 LNHDA and CDR2 SQIVND (reference sequence). CDR3 length equals 15 residues. The chain's CDR3 is CASSFRQTTNYGYTF. The CDR3 DNA reads as TGTGCCAGTAGCTTTCGGCAGACAACCAACTATGGCTACACCTTC.

This clone appeared a few times. The chain employs TRBV2 and TRBJ1-4; D gene uncertain. Per germline, CDR1 SNHLY and CDR2 FYNNEI. Trimming removed 0 bases from V and 1 base from J, with 9 bases in between. The CDR3 loop spans 16 amino acids. CDR3 protein: CASSEAYGRTNEKLFF. The DNA of the CDR3 is TGTGCCAGCAGTGAAGCGTATGGTAGAACTAATGAAAAACTGTTTTTT.

The CDR3 DNA reads as TGCGCCAGCAGCCAAGGGCTAGCGGTGGAGAACACCGGGGAGCTGTTTTTT. Encoded protein: CASSQGLAVENTGELFF. The chain joins TRBV4-3 to TRBJ2-2; 7 bases agree with TRBD2. This CDR3 is 17 amino acids long. The V segment lost 1 base and the J segment 1 base; nucleotides outside the gene matches: 6. Germline loops: CDR1 LGHNA, CDR2 YSLEER.